The source of this T cell receptor beta chain is a study of Graves' ophthalmopathy and Graves' hyperthyroidism. This clonotype came up a few times. The CDR3 contains 17 residues. The germline V gene encodes CDR1 MNHNS and CDR2 SASEGT. Trimming removed 6 bases from V and 3 bases from J; junction bases left unmatched: 11. RNA transcripts served as template for amplifying TCR beta CDR3 sequences. HTBI-primed first-round RT-PCR preceded second-round multiplex PCR. TCRdb passed the multiplex PCR reads through MiXCR, listing each CDR3 protein once. The data show more than 550,000 distinct CDR3 sequences, under 50% seen once.

This rearrangement joins TRBV6-1 to TRBJ2-7, with 13 bases fitting TRBD2. The sequence was obtained from an adult man with Graves' ophthalmopathy. The sample was peripheral blood. The CDR3 region has the DNA TGTGCCAGCAGCCCGGAAGGACTAGCGGGGGTGAACTACGAGCAGTACTTC. It encodes CASSPEGLAGVNYEQYF.